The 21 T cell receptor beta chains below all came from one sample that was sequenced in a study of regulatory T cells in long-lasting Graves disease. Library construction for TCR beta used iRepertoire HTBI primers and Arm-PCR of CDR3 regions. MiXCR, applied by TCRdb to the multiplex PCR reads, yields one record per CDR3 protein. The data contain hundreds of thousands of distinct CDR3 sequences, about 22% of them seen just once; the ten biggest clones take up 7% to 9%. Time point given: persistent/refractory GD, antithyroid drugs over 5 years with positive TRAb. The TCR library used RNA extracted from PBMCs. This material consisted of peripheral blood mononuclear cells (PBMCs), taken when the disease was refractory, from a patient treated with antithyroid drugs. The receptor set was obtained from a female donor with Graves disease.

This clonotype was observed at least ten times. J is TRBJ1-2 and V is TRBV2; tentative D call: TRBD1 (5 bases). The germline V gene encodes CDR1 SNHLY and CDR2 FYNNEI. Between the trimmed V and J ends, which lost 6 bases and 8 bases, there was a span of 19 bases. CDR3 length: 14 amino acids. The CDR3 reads CASSLTGLGTGYTF. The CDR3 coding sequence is TGTGCCAGCAGCCTGACGGGCCTCGGGACGGGCTACACCTTC.

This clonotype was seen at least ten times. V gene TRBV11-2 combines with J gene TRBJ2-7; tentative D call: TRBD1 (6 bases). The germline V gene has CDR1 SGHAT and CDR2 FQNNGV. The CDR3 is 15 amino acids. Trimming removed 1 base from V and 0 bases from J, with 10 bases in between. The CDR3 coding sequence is TGTGCCAGCAGCTTAGTGTCAGGGGTCTCCTACGAGCAGTACTTC. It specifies CASSLVSGVSYEQYF.

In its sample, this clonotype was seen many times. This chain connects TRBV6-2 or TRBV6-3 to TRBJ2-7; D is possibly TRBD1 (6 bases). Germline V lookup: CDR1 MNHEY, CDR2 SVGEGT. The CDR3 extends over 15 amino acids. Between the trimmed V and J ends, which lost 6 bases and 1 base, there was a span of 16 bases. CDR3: CASRPQGNPSYEQYF. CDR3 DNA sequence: TGTGCCAGCAGGCCGCAGGGGAACCCTTCCTACGAGCAGTACTTC.

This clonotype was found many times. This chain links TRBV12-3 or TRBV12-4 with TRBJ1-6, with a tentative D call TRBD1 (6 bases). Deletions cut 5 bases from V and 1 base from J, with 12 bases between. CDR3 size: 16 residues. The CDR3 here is CASSNPDRSYNSPLHF. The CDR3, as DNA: TGTGCCAGCAGTAACCCGGACAGATCCTATAATTCACCCCTCCACTTT.

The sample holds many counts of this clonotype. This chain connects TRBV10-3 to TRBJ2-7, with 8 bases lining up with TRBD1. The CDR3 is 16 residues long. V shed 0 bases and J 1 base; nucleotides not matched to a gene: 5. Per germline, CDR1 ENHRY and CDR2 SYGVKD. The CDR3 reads CAISESQGALSYEQYF. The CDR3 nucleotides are TGTGCCATCAGTGAGTCGCAGGGGGCCTTATCCTACGAGCAGTACTTC.

CDR3 amino acids: CASSYYELTGELFF. As DNA, the CDR3 is TGTGCCAGCAGTTACTATGAGCTCACCGGGGAGCTGTTTTTT. This chain joins TRBV6-5 and TRBJ2-2; no clear D gene. The CDR3 is 14 residues long. Germline lookup yields CDR1 MNHEY and CDR2 SVGAGI. Trimming took off 1 base at V and 4 bases at J, with 7 bases between the two ends.

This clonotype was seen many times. The CDR3: CATSDLRAGQETQYF. CDR3 in DNA: TGTGCCACCAGTGATTTGCGGGCGGGCCAAGAGACCCAGTACTTC. The chain carries TRBV24-1 and TRBJ2-5, with D tentatively TRBD2 (5 bases). The CDR3 has 15 amino acids. The germline V gene encodes CDR1 KGHDR and CDR2 SFDVKD. Trimming shortened V by 0 bases and J by 1 base, and 8 bases separated the two germline ends.

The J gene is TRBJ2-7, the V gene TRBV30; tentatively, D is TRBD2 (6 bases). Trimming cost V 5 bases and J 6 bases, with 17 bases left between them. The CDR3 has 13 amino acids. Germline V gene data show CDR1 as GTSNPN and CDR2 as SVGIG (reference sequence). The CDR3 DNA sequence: TGTGCCTGGGGCAAGCAGACCGGGGGCGAGCAGTACTTC. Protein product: CAWGKQTGGEQYF.

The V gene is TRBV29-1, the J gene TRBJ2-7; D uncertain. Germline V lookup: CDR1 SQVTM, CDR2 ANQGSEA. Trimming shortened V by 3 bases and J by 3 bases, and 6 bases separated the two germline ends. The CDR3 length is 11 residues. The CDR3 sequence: CSVEESYEQYF. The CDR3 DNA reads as TGCAGCGTTGAGGAGAGCTACGAGCAGTACTTC.

CDR3 protein: CASSVRSSYNSPLHF. CDR3 DNA: TGTGCCAGCAGTGTTAGGAGCTCCTATAATTCACCCCTCCACTTT. The chain joins TRBV6-1 to TRBJ1-6; D is uncertain. The germline V and J ends were trimmed by 4 bases and 0 bases, with 7 bases remaining between them. Germline CDR1 reads MNHNS; CDR2 reads SASEGT. CDR3 length: 15 residues.

The DNA of the CDR3 is TGTGCCAGCGCTAAACAGGGAGAGGAGTATGGCTACACCTTC. This sequence encodes CASAKQGEEYGYTF. J is TRBJ1-2 and V is TRBV6-1, with D possibly matching TRBD1 (6 bases). CDR1 is MNHNS, CDR2 SASEGT, per germline. There are 14 residues in the CDR3. Trimming removed 8 bases from V and 5 bases from J, with 18 bases in between.

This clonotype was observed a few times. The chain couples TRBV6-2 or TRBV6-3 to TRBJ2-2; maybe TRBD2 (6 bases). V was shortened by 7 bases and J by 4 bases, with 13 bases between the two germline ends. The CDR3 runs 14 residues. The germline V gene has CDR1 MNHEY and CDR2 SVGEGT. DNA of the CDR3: TGTGCCAGCATTACGGGAGCATCCACCGGGGAGCTGTTTTTT. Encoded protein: CASITGASTGELFF.

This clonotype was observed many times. For the CDR3, the DNA is TGTGCCAGCAGCTCTACGCAGGGGGCCGGGGAGCTGTTTTTT. As protein: CASSSTQGAGELFF. The V call is TRBV28, the J call TRBJ2-2, with 7 positions matching TRBD1. CDR3 length: 14 amino acids. Germline V gene lookup returns CDR1 MDHEN and CDR2 SYDVKM. J was trimmed by 6 bases and V by 6 bases; bases with no gene match: 7.

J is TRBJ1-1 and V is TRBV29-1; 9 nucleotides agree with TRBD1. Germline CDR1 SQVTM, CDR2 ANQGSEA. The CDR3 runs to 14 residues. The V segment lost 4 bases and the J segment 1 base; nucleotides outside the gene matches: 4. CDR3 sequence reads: CSVGGGQGNTEAFF. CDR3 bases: TGCAGCGTTGGAGGGGGACAGGGGAACACTGAAGCTTTCTTT.

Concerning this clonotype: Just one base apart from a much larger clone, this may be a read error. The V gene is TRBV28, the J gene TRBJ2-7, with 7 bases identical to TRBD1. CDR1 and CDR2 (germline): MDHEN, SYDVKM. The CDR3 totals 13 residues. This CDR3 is CASSGRDSYEQHF. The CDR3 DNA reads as TGTGCCAGCAGTGGCCGGGACAGTTACGAGCAGCACTTC.

The CDR3 DNA follows: TGTGCCAGCTCACCATCACAAGGGGCAACTAATGAAAAACTGTTTTTT. This translates into CASSPSQGATNEKLFF. The rearrangement links TRBV18 to TRBJ1-4, with D possibly matching TRBD1 (5 bases). The CDR3 runs to 16 residues. Per the germline V gene, CDR1 is KGHSH and CDR2 is LQKENI. The V and J ends lost 2 bases and 0 bases respectively, with 10 bases between them. The full variable domain, its missing parts supplied by reference TRBV18 and TRBJ1-4, is NAGVMQNPRHLVRRRGQEARLRCSPMKGHSHVYWYRQLPEEGLKFMVYLQKENIIDESGMPKERFSAEFPKEGPSILRIQQVVRGDSAAYFCASSPSQGATNEKLFFGSGTQLSVL.

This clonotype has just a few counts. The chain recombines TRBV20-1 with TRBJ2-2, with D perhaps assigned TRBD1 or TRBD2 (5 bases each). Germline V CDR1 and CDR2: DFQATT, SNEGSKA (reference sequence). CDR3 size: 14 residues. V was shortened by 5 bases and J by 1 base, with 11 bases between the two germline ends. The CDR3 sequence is CSARDGLNTGELFF. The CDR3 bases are TGCAGTGCTCGGGACGGACTGAACACCGGGGAGCTGTTTTTT.

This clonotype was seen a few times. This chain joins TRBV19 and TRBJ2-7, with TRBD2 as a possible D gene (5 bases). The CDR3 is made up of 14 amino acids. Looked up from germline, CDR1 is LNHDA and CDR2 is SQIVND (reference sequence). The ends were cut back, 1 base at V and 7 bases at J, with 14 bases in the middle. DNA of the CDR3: TGTGCCAGTAGTATAGGTGACTTTTCGGGGGAGCAGTACTTC. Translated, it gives CASSIGDFSGEQYF.

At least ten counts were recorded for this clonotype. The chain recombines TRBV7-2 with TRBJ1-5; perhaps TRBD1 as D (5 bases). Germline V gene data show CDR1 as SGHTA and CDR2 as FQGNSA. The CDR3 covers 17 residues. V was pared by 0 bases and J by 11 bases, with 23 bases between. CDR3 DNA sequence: TGTGCCAGCAGCTTAGCAGGGGTCGGGGCACCCATTTTGTCCCAGCATTTT. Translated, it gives CASSLAGVGAPILSQHF.

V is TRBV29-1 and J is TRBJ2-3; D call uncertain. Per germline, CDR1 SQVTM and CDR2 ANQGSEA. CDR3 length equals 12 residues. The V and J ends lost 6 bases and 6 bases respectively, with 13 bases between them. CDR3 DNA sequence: TGCAGCGTCGACACCGCCGGGGATACGCAGTATTTT. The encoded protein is CSVDTAGDTQYF.

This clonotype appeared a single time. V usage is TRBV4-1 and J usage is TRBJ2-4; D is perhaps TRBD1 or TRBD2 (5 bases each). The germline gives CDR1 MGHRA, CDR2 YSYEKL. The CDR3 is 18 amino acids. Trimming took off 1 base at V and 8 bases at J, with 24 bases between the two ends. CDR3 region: CASSQGDGAYLGAYIQYF. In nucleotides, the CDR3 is TGCGCCAGCAGCCAAGGGGACGGGGCCTATCTTGGGGCATACATTCAGTACTTC.